The T cell receptor beta chain under discussion was sequenced for a study of T-cell reconstitution after alpha-beta-depleted transplantation in children. General study points: Several hundred expanded graft clones reportedly supplied alpha-beta T cells about two months after transplant. T-cell numbers and diversity one year post-transplant derived largely from freshly generated T cells.

Many counts were recorded for this clonotype. The antigen is undetermined. CDR3 length equals 14 residues. Germline V CDR1 and CDR2: ENHRY, SYGVKD. V was pared by 3 bases and J by 7 bases, with 16 bases between. Researchers prepared the TCRbeta library using unique molecular identifiers, the study reports. One entry per CDR3 protein, called by TCRdb with MiXCR from the PCR reads. The table shows 250,000 to 300,000 distinct CDR3 sequences, with approximately 7.3% occurring only once. This TCR came from a female patient aged 2-15 years who had a stem cell transplant for Fanconi anemia, so the T cells may come from the graft donor. The sample here was peripheral blood, taken 360 days after TCRalphabeta/CD19-depleted stem cell transplant. The genes are TRBV10-3 and TRBJ2-7; D is possibly TRBD1 or TRBD2 (6 bases each). CDR3: CAISDPQQGGEQYF. Here the CDR3 DNA reads TGTGCCATCAGTGACCCCCAACAGGGAGGAGAGCAGTACTTC.